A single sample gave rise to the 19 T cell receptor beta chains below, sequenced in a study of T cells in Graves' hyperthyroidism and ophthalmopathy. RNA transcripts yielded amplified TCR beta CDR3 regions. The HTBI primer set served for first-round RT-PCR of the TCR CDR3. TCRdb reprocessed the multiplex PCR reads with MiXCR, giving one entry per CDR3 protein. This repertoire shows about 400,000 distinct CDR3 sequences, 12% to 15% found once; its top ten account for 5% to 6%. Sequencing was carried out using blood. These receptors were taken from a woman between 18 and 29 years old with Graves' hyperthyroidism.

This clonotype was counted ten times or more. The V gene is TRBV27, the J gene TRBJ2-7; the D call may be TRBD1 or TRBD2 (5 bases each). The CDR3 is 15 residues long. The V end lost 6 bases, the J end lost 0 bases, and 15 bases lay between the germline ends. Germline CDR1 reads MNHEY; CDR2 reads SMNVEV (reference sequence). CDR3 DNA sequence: TGTGCCAGCAGCCCCCGGGGCAGTTCCTCCTACGAGCAGTACTTC. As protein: CASSPRGSSSYEQYF.

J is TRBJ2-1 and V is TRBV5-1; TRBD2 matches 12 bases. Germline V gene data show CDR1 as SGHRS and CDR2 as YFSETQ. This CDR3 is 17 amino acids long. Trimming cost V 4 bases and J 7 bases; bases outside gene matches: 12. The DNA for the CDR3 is TGCGCCAGCAGCAACAGACTAGCGGGAGTACCGGGGAATGAGCAGTTCTTC. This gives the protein CASSNRLAGVPGNEQFF.

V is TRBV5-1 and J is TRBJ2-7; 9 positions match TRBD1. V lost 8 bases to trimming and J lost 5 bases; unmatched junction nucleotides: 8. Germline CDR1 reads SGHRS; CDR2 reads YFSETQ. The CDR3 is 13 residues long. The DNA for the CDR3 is TGCGCCAGTGCTCGGACAGGGGTCGACGAGCAGTACTTC. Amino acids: CASARTGVDEQYF.

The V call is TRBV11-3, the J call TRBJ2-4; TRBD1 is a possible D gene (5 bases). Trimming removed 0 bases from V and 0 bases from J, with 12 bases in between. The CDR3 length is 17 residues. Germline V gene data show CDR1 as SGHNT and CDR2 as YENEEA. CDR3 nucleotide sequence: TGTGCCAGCAGCTTAGATCGGGTGGACACAGCCAAAAACATTCAGTACTTC. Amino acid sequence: CASSLDRVDTAKNIQYF.

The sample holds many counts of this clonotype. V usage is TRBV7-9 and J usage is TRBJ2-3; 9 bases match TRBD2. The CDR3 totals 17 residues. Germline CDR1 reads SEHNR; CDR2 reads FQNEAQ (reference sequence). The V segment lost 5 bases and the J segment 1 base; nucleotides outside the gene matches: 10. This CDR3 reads CASSLAQRGAGTDTQYF. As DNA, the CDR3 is TGTGCCAGCAGCCTCGCCCAGCGGGGGGCGGGCACAGATACGCAGTATTTT.

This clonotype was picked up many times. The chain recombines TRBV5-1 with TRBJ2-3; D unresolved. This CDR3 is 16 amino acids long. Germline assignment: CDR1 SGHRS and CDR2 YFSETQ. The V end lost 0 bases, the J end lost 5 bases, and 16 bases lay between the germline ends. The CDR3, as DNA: TGCGCCAGCAGCTTGGATTCTTCCTACGGCAGAGATACGCAGTATTTT. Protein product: CASSLDSSYGRDTQYF.

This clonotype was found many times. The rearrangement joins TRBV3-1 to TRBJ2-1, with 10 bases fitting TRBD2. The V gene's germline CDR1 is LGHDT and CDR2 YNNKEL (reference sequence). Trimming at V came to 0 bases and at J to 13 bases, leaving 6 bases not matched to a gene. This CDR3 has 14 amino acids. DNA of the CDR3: TGTGCCAGCAGCCAAGATGTTTCTAGCGGGAGCCAGTTCTTC. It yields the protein CASSQDVSSGSQFF.

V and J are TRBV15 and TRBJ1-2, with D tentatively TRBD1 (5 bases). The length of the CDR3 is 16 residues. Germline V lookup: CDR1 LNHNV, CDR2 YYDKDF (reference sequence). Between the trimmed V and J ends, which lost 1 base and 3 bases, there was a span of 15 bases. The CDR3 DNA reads TGTGCCACCAGCAGAGGATTCGGGGCAGGTGACTATGGCTACACCTTC. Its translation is CATSRGFGAGDYGYTF.

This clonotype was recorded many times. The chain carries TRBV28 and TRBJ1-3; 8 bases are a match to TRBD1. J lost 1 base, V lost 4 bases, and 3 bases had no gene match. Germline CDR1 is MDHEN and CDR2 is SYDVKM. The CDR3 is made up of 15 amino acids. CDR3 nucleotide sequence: TGTGCCAGCAGTTCAGACAGGGGATCTGGAAACACCATATATTTT. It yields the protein CASSSDRGSGNTIYF.

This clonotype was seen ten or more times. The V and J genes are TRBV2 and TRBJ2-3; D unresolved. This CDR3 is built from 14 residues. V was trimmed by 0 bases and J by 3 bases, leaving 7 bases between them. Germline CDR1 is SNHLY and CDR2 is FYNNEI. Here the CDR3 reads CASSEALRTDTQYF. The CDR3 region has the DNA TGTGCCAGCAGTGAAGCGCTTCGGACAGATACGCAGTATTTT.

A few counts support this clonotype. CDR3 DNA sequence: TGTGCCAGCAGTGAAAAGCTAAATGGTTGGAATTCACCCCTCCACTTT. This sequence encodes CASSEKLNGWNSPLHF. The chain couples TRBV6-1 to TRBJ1-6; no clear D gene. Germline-derived CDR1 and CDR2 are MNHNS and SASEGT. The CDR3 length is 16 residues. Trimming removed 2 bases at V and 7 bases at J, with 15 bases between.

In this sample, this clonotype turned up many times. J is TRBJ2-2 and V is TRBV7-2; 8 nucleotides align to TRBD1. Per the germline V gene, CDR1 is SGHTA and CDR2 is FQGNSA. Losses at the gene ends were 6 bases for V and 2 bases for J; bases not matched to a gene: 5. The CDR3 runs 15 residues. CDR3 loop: CASRAGGLNTGELFF. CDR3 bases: TGTGCCAGCAGGGCAGGGGGCCTAAACACCGGGGAGCTGTTTTTT.

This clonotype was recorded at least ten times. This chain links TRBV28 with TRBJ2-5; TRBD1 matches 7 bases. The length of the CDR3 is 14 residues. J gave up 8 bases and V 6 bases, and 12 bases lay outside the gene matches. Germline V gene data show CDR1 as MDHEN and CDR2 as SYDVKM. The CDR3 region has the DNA TGTGCCAGCAGAGTGGGACAGACGCTGGAAACCCAGTACTTC. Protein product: CASRVGQTLETQYF.

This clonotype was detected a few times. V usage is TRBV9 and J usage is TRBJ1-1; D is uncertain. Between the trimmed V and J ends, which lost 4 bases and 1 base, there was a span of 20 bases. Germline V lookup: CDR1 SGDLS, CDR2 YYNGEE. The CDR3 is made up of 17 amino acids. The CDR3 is CASSPVSGDLGNTEAFF. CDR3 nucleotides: TGTGCCAGCAGCCCCGTTTCGGGCGACTTGGGGAACACTGAAGCTTTCTTT.

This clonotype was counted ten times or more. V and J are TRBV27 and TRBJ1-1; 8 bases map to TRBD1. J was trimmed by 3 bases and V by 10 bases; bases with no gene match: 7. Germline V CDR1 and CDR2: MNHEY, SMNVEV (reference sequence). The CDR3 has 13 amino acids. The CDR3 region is CATPLDRDTEAFF. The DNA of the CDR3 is TGTGCCACCCCCCTGGACAGGGACACTGAAGCTTTCTTT.

CDR3 sequence (DNA): TGTGCCAGCTACGACGAAGGCGGGTGGATTCTTACGGGCTACACCTTC. Amino acids: CASYDEGGWILTGYTF. The genes are TRBV6-1 and TRBJ1-2; D is unresolved. The germline CDR1 and CDR2 sequences are MNHNS and SASEGT. The ends were cut back, 8 bases at V and 8 bases at J, with 27 bases in the middle. The CDR3 contains 16 residues.

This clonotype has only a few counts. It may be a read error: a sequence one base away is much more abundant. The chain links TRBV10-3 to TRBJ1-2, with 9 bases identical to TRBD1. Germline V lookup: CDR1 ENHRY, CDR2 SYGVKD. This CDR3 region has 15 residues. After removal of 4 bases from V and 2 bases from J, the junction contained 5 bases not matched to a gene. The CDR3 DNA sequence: TGTGCCATCAGTGCCCTTGGGACAGGGAACTATGGCTACACCTTC. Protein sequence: CAISALGTGNYGYTF.

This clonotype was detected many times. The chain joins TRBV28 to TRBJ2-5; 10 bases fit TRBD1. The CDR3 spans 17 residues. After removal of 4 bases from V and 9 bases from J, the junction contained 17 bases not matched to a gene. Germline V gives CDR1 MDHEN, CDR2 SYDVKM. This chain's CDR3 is CASSSTLGQGGLVAQYF. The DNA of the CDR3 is TGTGCCAGCAGTTCCACCCTAGGACAGGGGGGGCTGGTGGCCCAGTACTTC.

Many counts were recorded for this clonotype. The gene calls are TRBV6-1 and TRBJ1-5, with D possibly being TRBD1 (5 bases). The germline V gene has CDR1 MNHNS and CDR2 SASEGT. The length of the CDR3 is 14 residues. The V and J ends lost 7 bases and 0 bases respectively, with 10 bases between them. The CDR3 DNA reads TGTGCCAGCACCGGGGGAAATAGCAATCAGCCCCAGCATTTT. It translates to CASTGGNSNQPQHF.